This T cell receptor beta chain was observed in a study of regulatory T cells in long-lasting Graves disease. Regarding time point: newly diagnosed GD, antithyroid drugs for less than 3 months. PBMCs were the source of the RNA used for TCR sequencing. Through Arm-PCR of CDR3 regions and iRepertoire HTBI primers, TCR beta libraries were built. MiXCR, run by TCRdb on the multiplex PCR reads, gives a single entry per CDR3 protein. The sample yields around 450,000 distinct CDR3 sequences, about 15% seen once. This sample was also put to use in a study of T cells in Graves' hyperthyroidism and ophthalmopathy. This second study notes: Ophthalmopathy was identified by the model a median about 6.4 months ahead of onset.

The clonotype comes from a woman in her twenties or thirties with Graves disease. Material: peripheral blood mononuclear cells (PBMCs), obtained at new diagnosis, from a patient treated with antithyroid drugs.

DNA for the CDR3: TGCAGCGTTGCAGTTTCGGACCGCTCTGGGGCCAACGTCCTGACTTTC. It codes for CSVAVSDRSGANVLTF. The chain combines TRBV29-1 with TRBJ2-6, with D hard to call. The CDR3 is 16 amino acids. V lost 4 bases, J lost 0 bases, and 13 bases lay in between. From germline, CDR1 is SQVTM and CDR2 ANQGSEA.